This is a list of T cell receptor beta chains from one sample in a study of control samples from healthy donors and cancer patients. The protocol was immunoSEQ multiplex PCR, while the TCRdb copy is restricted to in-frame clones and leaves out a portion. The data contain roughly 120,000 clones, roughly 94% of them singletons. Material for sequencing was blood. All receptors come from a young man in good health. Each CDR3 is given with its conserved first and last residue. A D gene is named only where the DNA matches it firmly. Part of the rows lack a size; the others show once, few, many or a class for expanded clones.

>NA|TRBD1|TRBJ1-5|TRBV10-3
TGTGCCATCAGTGAGGGCTTACAGGGGAAACGTCAGCCCCAGCATTTT
CAISEGLQGKRQPQHF
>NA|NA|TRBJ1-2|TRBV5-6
TGTGCCAGCAGCTTAAGCAGCTATGGCTACACCTTC
CASSLSSYGYTF
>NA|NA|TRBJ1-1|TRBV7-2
TGTGCCAGCAGCTTAGGGGCAGGGCACACTGAAGCTTTCTTT
CASSLGAGHTEAFF
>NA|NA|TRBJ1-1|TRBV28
TGTGCCAGCAGTCTTCGAAGGTGGGGAGCGTCGGCTGAAGCTTTCTTT
CASSLRRWGASAEAFF
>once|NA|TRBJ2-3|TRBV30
TGTGCCTGGAGTGTACAAGAGACAGACCTGGATACGCAGTATTTT
CAWSVQETDLDTQYF
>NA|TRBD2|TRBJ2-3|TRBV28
TGTGCCAGCAGTTCCCTCGGCCTAGCGGGTCCCACAGATACGCAGTATTTT
CASSSLGLAGPTDTQYF
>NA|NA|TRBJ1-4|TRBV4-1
TGCGCCAGCAGCCAACCTGGCAGACGGCCCGGGAAACTGTTTTTT
CASSQPGRRPGKLFF
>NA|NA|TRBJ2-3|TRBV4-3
TGCGCCAGCAGCCCCGGGACTGGCCCGGGGAGGACGCAGTATTTT
CASSPGTGPGRTQYF
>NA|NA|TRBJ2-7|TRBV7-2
TGTGCCAGCAGCTTAACCGGGGGCTCCTACGAGCAGTACTTC
CASSLTGGSYEQYF
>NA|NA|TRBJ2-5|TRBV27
TGTGCCAGCACCTGGGGGGAGACCCAGTACTTC
CASTWGETQYF
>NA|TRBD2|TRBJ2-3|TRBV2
TGTGCCAGCAGTGCTCTAGCGGGGGGGGCCACCTCGCAGTATTTT
CASSALAGGATSQYF
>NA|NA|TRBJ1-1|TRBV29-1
TGCAGCGTTGAAGGGCCCATCAGCGCTGGCACTGAAGCTTTCTTT
CSVEGPISAGTEAFF
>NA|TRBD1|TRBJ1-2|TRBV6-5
TGTGCCAGCACCATGCCGGGGACAGGGGATGGCTACACCTTC
CASTMPGTGDGYTF
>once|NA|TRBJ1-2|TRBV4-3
TGCGCCAGCAGCCAAGGGGTTAACTATGGCTACACCTTC
CASSQGVNYGYTF
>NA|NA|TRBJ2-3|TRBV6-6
TGTGCCTCCTGGGGGGTCAGCACAGATACGCAGTATTTT
CASWGVSTDTQYF
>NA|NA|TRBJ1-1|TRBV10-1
TGCGCCAGCAGCCCGACAGGTATGAACACTGAAGCTTTCTTT
CASSPTGMNTEAFF
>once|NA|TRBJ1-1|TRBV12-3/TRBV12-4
TGTGCCAGCAGTCCTACAGGGAACACTGAAGCTTTCTTT
CASSPTGNTEAFF
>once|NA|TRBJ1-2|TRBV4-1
TGCGCCAGCAGCCAAGTTATGGACAGCCCCTATGGCTACACCTTC
CASSQVMDSPYGYTF
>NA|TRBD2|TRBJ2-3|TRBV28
TGTGCCAGCAGTTACGGACTAGCGGGGGAGTCAGATACGCAGTATTTT
CASSYGLAGESDTQYF
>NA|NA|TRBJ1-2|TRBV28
TGTGCCAGCAGTCCTCCCGGGATTTCCCATGGCTACACCTTC
CASSPPGISHGYTF
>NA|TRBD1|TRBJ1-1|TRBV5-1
TGCGCCAGCAGCGGCGGACAGGGACTGAACACTGAAGCTTTCTTT
CASSGGQGLNTEAFF
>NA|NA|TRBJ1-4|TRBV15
TGTGCCACCAGCAGAGTAGGGGTTAATGAAAAACTGTTTTTT
CATSRVGVNEKLFF
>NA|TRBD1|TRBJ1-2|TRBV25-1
TGTGCCAGCAGTCGATCGGACAGGGAACATGGCTACACCTTC
CASSRSDREHGYTF
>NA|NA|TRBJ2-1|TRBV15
TGTGCCACCAGCAGAGGGATGCCCCAGGGTGAGGTCAATGAGCAGTTCTTC
CATSRGMPQGEVNEQFF
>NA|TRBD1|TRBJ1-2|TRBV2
TGTGCCAGCAGTGAAGCGTCCCTGGGGGCGACAGGGAAAGGCTATGGCTACACCTTC
CASSEASLGATGKGYGYTF
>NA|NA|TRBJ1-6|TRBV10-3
TGTGCCATCAAGGAGGGGGGGGCAGGGACCTATAATTCACCCCTCCACTTT
CAIKEGGAGTYNSPLHF
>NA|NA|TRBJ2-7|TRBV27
TGTGCCAGCAGTGTAACAGCGTTGAGCTCCTACGAGCAGTACTTC
CASSVTALSSYEQYF
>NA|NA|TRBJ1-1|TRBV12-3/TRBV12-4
TGTGCCAGCAGTTTTGGTACTGAAGCTTTCTTT
CASSFGTEAFF
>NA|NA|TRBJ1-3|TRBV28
TGTGCCAGCACGGCGGGCCGCTCTGGAAACACCATATATTTT
CASTAGRSGNTIYF
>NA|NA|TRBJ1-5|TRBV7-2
TGTGCCAGCAGCTTAGACGGGGGTCAGCCCCAGCATTTT
CASSLDGGQPQHF
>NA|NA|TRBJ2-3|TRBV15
TGTGCCACCAGCCCCGACGTGGTCTCCACAGATACGCAGTATTTT
CATSPDVVSTDTQYF
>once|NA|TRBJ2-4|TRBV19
TGTGCCAGTAGTTGGGACGTAGCCAAAAACATTCAGTACTTC
CASSWDVAKNIQYF
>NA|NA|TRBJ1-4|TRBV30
TGTGCCTGCAGACCGGGGGCGACTAATGAAAAACTGTTTTTT
CACRPGATNEKLFF
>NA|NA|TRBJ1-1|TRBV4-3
TGCGCCAGCAGCAAGAAAGGAACCACTGAAGCTTTCTTT
CASSKKGTTEAFF
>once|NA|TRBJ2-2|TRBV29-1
TGCAGCGTTGAGAAAGAGGTCGGGGAGCTGTTTTTT
CSVEKEVGELFF
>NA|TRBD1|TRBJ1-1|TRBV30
TGTGCCTGGAGTGTAGGAACAGGGGGGAACACTGAAGCTTTCTTT
CAWSVGTGGNTEAFF
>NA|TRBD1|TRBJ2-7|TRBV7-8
TGTGCCAGCAGCCCCTCCGGGACAGGGGGATTCGAGCAGTACTTC
CASSPSGTGGFEQYF
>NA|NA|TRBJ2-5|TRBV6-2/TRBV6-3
TGTGCCAGCAGTTACTCTTCTCCCGACGAGACCCAGTACTTC
CASSYSSPDETQYF
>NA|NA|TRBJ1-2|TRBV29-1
TGCAGCGTCGGAGTCGACTATGGCTACACCTTC
CSVGVDYGYTF
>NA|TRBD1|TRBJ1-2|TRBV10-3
TGTGCCATCAGTGAGGACAACCAGGGGGCGCGTGGCTACACCTTC
CAISEDNQGARGYTF
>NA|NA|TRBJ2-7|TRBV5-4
TGTGCCAGCAGCTTGGATGGGGTCTACGAGCAGTACTTC
CASSLDGVYEQYF
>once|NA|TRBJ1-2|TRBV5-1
TGCGCCAGCAGCTTCGGCACTAACTATGGCTACACCTTC
CASSFGTNYGYTF
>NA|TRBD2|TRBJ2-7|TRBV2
TGTGCCAGCAGCGCCTCGACTAGCGGGTTATCCTACGAGCAGTACTTC
CASSASTSGLSYEQYF
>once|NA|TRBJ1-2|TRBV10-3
TGTGCCATCAGTGCCCAAGGTCTTAACTATGGCTACACCTTC
CAISAQGLNYGYTF
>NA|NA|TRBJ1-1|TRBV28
TGTGCCAGCAGTCTCCCGAACACTGAAGCTTTCTTT
CASSLPNTEAFF
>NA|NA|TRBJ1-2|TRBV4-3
TGCGCCAGCAGCCAAGATCAGGGGTCCAACTATGGCTACACCTTC
CASSQDQGSNYGYTF
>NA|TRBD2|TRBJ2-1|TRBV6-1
TGTGCCAGCAGTGTCGGGCCGGGACTAGCGGGGCACAATGAGCAGTTCTTC
CASSVGPGLAGHNEQFF
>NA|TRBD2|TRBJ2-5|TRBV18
TGTGCCAGCTCACCCGGACTAGAAGAGACCCAGTACTTC
CASSPGLEETQYF
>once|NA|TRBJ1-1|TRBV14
TGTGCCAGCAGCCAACAGGGTTACACTGAAGCTTTCTTT
CASSQQGYTEAFF
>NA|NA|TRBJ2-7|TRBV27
TGTGCCAGCAGTTTACGTGATCTGGGATCGGACGAGCAGTACTTC
CASSLRDLGSDEQYF
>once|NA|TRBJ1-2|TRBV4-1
TGCGCCAGCAGCCAAGATCCGATAGGTGGCTACACCTTC
CASSQDPIGGYTF
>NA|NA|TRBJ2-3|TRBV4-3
TGCGCCAGCAGCCAATCCCTAGGGGTAGATACGCAGTATTTT
CASSQSLGVDTQYF
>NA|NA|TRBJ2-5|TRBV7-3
TGTGCCAGCAGCTTAACCCTAGGACTCCAAGAGACCCAGTACTTC
CASSLTLGLQETQYF
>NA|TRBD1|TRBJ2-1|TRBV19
TGTGCCAGTAGTATTGACAGGGGGGATGAGCAGTTCTTC
CASSIDRGDEQFF
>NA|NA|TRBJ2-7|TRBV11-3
TGTGCCAGCAGCTTACCTGAAGGGGGGGGCAAGTACGAGCAGTACTTC
CASSLPEGGGKYEQYF